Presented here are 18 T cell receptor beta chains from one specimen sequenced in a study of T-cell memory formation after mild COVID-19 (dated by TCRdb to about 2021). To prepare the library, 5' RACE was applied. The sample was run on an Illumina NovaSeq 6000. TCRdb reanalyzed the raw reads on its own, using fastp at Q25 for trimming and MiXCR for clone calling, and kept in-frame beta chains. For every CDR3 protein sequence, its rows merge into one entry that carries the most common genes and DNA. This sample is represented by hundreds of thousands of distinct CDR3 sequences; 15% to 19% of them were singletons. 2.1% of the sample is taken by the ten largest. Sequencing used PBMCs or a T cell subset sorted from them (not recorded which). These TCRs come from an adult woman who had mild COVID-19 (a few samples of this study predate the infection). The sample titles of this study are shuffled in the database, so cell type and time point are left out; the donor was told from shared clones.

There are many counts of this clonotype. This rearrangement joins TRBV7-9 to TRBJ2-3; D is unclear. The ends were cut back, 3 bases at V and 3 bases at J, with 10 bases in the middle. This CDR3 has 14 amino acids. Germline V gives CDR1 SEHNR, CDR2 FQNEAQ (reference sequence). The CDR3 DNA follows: TGTGCCAGCAGCTTGGACCGTGGGACAGATACGCAGTATTTT. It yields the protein CASSLDRGTDTQYF.

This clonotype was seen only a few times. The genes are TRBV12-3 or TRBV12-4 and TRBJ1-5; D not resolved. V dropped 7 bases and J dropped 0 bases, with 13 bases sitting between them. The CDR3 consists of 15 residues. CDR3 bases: TGTGCCAGCACCACCAAGGCTTATAGCAATCAGCCCCAGCATTTT. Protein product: CASTTKAYSNQPQHF.

The CDR3, as DNA: TGCGCCAGCAGCCAAGATCGACTAGCGGGCGGTGTATCCAATGAGCAGTTCTTC. Encoded protein: CASSQDRLAGGVSNEQFF. This chain links TRBV4-3 with TRBJ2-1, with 10 nucleotides matching TRBD2. J lost 6 bases, V lost 0 bases, and 11 bases had no gene match. This CDR3 comprises 18 residues. The V gene's germline CDR1 is LGHNA and CDR2 YSLEER.

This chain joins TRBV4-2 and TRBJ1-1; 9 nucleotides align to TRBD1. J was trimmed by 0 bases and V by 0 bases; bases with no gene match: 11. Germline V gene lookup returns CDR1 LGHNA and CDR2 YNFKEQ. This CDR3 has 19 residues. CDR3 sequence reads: CASSQESWTGVSVNTEAFF. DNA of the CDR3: TGTGCCAGCAGCCAAGAATCCTGGACAGGGGTCTCCGTGAACACTGAAGCTTTCTTT.

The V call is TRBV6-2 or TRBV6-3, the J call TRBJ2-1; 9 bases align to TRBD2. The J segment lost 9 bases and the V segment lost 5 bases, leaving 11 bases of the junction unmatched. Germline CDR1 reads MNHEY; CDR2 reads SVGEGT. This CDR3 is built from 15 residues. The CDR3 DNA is TGTGCCAGCAGTAATCTAGCGGGAAATGGGGCTGAGCAGTTCTTC. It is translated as CASSNLAGNGAEQFF.

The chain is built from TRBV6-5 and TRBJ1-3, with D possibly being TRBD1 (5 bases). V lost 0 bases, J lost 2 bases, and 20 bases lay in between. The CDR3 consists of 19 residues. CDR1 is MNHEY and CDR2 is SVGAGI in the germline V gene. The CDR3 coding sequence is TGTGCCAGCAGTTACTCGTTCCGTTTGATAGGGGTGGCTGGAAACACCATATATTTT. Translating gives CASSYSFRLIGVAGNTIYF.

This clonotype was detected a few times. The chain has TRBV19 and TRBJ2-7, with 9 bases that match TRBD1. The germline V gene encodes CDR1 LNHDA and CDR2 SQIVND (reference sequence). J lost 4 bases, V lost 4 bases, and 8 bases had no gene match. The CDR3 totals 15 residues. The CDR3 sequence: CASSTGGQGRYEQYF. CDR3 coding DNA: TGTGCCAGTAGTACGGGGGGACAGGGAAGATACGAGCAGTACTTC.

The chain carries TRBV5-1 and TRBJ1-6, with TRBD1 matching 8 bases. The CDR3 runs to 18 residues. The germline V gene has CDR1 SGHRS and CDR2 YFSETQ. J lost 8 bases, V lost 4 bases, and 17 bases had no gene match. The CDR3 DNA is TGCGCCAGCAGCCCGGCTCTCAGGGGGCGCGGGGCCTATTCACCCCTCCACTTT. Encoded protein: CASSPALRGRGAYSPLHF.

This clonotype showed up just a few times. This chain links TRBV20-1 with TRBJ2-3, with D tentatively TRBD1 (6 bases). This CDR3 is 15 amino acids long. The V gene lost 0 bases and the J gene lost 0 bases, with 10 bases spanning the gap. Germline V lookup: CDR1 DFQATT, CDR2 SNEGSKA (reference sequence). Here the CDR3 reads CSARDPQGSTDTQYF. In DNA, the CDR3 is TGCAGTGCTAGAGATCCCCAGGGGAGCACAGATACGCAGTATTTT.

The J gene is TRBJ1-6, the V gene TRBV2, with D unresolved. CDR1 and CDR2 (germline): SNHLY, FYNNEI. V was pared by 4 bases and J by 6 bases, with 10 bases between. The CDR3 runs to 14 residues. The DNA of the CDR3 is TGTGCCAGCAGTGTGGGTACAGCTAATTCACCCCTCCACTTT. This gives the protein CASSVGTANSPLHF.

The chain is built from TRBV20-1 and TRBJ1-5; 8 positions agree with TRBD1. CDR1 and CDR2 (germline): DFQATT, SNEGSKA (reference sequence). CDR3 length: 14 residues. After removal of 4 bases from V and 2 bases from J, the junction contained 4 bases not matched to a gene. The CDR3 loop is CSATKTGGNQPQHF. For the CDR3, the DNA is TGCAGTGCTACTAAGACAGGGGGCAATCAGCCCCAGCATTTT.

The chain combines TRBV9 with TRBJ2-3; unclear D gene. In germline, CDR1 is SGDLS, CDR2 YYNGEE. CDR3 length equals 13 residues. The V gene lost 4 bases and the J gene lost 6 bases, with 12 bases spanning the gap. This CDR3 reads CASSPYLFDTQYF. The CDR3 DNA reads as TGTGCCAGCAGCCCCTATCTTTTTGATACGCAGTATTTT.

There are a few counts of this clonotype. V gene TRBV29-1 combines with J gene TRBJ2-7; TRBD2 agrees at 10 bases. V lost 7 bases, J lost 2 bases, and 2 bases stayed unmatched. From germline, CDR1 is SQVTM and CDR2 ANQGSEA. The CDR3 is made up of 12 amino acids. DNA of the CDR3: TGCAGCGCACTAGCGGGACCCTACGAGCAGTACTTC. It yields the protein CSALAGPYEQYF.

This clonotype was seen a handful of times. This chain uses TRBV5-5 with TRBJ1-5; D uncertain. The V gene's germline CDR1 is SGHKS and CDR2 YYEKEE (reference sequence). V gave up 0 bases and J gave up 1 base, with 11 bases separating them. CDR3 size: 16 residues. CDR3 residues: CASSLVTGPSNQPQHF. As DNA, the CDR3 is TGTGCCAGCAGCTTGGTTACGGGCCCGAGCAATCAGCCCCAGCATTTT.

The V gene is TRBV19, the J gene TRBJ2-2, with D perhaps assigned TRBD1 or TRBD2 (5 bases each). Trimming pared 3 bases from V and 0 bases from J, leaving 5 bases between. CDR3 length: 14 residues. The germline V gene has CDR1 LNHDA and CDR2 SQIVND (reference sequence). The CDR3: CASSMGPNTGELFF. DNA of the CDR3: TGTGCCAGTAGTATGGGACCGAACACCGGGGAGCTGTTTTTT. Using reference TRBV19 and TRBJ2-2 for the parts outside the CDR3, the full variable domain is DGGITQSPKYLFRKEGQNVTLSCEQNLNHDAMYWYRQDPGQGLRLIYYSQIVNDFQKGDIAEGYSVSREKKESFPLTVTSAQKNPTAFYLCASSMGPNTGELFFGEGSRLTVL.

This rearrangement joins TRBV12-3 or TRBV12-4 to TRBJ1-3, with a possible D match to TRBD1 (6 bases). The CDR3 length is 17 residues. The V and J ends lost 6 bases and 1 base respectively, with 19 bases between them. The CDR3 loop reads CASSAQGLRGSGNTIYF. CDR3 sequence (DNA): TGTGCCAGCAGCGCACAGGGTCTGCGGGGGTCTGGAAACACCATATATTTT.

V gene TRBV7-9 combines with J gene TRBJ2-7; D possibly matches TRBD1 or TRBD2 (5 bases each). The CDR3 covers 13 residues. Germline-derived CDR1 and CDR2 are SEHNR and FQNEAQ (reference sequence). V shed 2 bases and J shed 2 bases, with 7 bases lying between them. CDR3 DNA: TGTGCCAGCAGCTTACCGGGGCCCTACGAGCAGTACTTC. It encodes CASSLPGPYEQYF.

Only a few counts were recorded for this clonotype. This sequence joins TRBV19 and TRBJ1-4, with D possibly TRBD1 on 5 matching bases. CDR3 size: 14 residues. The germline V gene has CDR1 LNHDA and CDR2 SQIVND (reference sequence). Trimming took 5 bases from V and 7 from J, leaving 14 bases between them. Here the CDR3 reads CASSSRGLGEKLFF. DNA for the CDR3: TGTGCCAGTAGTTCTAGGGGTTTGGGTGAAAAACTGTTTTTT.